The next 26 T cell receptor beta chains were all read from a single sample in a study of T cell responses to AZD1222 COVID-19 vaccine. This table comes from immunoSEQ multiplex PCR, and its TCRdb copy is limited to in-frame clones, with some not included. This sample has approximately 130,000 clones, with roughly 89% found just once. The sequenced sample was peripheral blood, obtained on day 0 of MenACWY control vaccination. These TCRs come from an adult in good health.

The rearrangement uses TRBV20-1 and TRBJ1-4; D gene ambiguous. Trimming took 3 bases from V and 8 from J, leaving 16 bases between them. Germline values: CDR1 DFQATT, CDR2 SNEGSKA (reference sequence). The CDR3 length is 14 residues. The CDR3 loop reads CSASSPARWEKLFF. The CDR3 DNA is TGCAGTGCTAGTTCGCCCGCTCGATGGGAAAAACTGTTTTTT.

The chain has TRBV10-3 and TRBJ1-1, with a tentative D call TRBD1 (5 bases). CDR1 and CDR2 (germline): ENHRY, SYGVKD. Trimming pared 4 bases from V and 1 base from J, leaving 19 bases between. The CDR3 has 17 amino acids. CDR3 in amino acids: CAISGGRDQPRNTEAFF. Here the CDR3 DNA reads TGTGCCATCAGTGGGGGCCGGGACCAGCCGAGGAACACTGAAGCTTTCTTT.

CDR3 bases: TGCGCCAGCAGCTCGGGGACTTATAATTCACCCCTCCACTTT. Its translation: CASSSGTYNSPLHF. The rearrangement links TRBV5-1 to TRBJ1-6, with a weak D call TRBD1 (5 bases). CDR1 SGHRS and CDR2 YFSETQ come from the germline V gene. CDR3 length: 14 residues. V shed 3 bases and J shed 4 bases, with 8 bases lying between them.

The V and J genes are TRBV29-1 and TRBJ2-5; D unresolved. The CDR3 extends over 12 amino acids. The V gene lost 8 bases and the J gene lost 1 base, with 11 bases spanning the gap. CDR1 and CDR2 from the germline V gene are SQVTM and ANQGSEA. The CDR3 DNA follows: TGCAGCTTAGGGATCGCCCAAGAGACCCAGTACTTC. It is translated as CSLGIAQETQYF.

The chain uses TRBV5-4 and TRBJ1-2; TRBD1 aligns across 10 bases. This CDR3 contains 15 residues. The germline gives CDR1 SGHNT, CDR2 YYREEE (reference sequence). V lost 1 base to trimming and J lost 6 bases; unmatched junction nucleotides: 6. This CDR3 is CASSLSRQGADGYTF. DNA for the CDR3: TGTGCCAGCAGCTTGTCACGACAGGGGGCTGATGGCTACACCTTC.

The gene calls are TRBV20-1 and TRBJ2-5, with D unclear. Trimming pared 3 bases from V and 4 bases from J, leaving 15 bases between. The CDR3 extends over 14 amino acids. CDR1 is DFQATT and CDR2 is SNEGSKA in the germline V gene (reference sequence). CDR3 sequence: CSASQKLLRETQYF. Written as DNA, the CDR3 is TGCAGTGCTAGTCAGAAGTTGTTGCGAGAGACCCAGTACTTC.

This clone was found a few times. CDR3 amino acids: CASSEGTMNTGELFF. The DNA of the CDR3 is TGCGCCAGCAGTGAGGGGACAATGAACACCGGGGAGCTGTTTTTT. The rearrangement links TRBV10-1 to TRBJ2-2; maybe TRBD1 (6 bases). Germline CDR1 and CDR2: WNHNN and SYGVQD (reference sequence). V gave up 2 bases and J gave up 1 base, with 8 bases separating them. The CDR3 sequence is 15 residues long.

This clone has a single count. CDR3 sequence: CASSANYNEQFF. CDR3 sequence (DNA): TGTGCCAGCAGCGCGAACTACAATGAGCAGTTCTTC. The chain recombines TRBV11-3 with TRBJ2-1; D uncertain. Trimming removed 5 bases at V and 3 bases at J, with 5 bases between. CDR3 length: 12 amino acids. Germline V lookup: CDR1 SGHNT, CDR2 YENEEA.

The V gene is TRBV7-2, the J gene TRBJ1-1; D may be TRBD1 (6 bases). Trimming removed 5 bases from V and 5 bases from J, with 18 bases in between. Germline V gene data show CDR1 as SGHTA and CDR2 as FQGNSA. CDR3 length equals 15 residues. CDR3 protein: CASSPSWGGSTEAFF. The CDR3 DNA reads TGTGCCAGCAGCCCTAGCTGGGGGGGCAGTACTGAAGCTTTCTTT.

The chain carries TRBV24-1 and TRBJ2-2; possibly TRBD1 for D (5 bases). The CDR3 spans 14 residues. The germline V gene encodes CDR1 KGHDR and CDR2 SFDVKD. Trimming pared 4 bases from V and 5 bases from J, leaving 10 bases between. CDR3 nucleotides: TGTGCCACCAGTGACCAGGGTATTACCGGGGAGCTGTTTTTT. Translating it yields CATSDQGITGELFF.

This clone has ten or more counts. CDR3 region: CASSPSPASGELFF. In DNA, the CDR3 is TGTGCCAGCAGCCCATCCCCCGCGTCAGGGGAGCTGTTTTTT. V and J are TRBV11-3 and TRBJ2-2; D gene uncertain. Germline CDR1 and CDR2: SGHNT and YENEEA. Trimming removed 5 bases at V and 8 bases at J, with 15 bases between. The length of the CDR3 is 14 residues.

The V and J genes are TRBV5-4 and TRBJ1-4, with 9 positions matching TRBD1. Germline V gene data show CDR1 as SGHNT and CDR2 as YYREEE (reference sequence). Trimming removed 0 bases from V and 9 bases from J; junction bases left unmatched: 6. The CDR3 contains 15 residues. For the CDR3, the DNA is TGTGCCAGCAGCTTGGACGGGACAGGGAGGCAAAAACTGTTTTTT. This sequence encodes CASSLDGTGRQKLFF.

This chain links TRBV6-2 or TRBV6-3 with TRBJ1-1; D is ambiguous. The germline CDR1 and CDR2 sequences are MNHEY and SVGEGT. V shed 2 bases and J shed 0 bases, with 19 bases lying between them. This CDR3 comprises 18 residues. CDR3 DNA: TGTGCCAGCAGTTACACTCTCTGGCGGGGTAATGTGAACACTGAAGCTTTCTTT. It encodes CASSYTLWRGNVNTEAFF.

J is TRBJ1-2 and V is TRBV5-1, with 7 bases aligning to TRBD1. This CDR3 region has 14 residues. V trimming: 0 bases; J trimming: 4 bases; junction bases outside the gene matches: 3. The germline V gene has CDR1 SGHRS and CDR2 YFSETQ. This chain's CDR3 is CASSLGDSSYGYTF. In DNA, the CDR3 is TGCGCCAGCAGCTTGGGGGACAGTTCCTATGGCTACACCTTC.

CDR3: CASIRIQEPYEQYF. CDR3 nucleotide sequence: TGTGCCAGCATTCGGATCCAAGAACCCTACGAGCAGTACTTC. This chain connects TRBV9 to TRBJ2-7; D is unresolved. Trimming stripped 6 bases from V and 2 bases from J, with 15 bases between. CDR1 SGDLS and CDR2 YYNGEE come from the germline V gene. This CDR3 region has 14 residues.

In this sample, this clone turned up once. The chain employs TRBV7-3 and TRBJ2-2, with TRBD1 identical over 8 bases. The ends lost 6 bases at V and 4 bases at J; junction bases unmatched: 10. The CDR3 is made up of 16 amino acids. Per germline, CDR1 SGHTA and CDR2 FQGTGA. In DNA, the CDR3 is TGTGCCAGCAGATCCGCCGGGACAGGAAGCACCGGGGAGCTGTTTTTT. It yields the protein CASRSAGTGSTGELFF. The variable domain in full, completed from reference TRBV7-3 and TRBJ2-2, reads GAGVSQTPSNKVTEKGKYVELRCDPISGHTALYWYRQSLGQGPEFLIYFQGTGAADDSGLPNDRFFAVRPEGSVSTLKIQRTERGDSAVYLCASRSAGTGSTGELFFGEGSRLTVL.

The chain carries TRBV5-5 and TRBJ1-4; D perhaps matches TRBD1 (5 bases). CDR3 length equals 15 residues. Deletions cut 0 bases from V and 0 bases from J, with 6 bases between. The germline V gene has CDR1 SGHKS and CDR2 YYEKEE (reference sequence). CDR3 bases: TGTGCCAGCAGCTTGGACAGGTCAACTAATGAAAAACTGTTTTTT. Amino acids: CASSLDRSTNEKLFF.

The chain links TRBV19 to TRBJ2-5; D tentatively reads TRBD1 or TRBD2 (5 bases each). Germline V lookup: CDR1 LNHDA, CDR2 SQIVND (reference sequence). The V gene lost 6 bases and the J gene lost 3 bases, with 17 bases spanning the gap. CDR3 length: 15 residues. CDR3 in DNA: TGTGCCAGTAGCCCCTCCGGGACCAAAAAAGAGACCCAGTACTTC. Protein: CASSPSGTKKETQYF.

The CDR3 bases are TGTGCCAGCAGCTTAGCTAGCGGGAATATGGTCGGGGAGCTGTTTTTT. This gives the protein CASSLASGNMVGELFF. This rearrangement joins TRBV7-6 to TRBJ2-2, with 8 bases aligning to TRBD2. Trimming took 0 bases from V and 7 from J; bases not matched to a gene: 7. The germline V gene encodes CDR1 SGHVS and CDR2 FNYEAQ. The CDR3 consists of 16 residues.

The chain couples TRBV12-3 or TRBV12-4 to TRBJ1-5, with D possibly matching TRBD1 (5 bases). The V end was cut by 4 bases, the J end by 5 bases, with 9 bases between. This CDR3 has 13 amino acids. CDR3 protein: CASSWGGDQPQHF. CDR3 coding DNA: TGTGCCAGCAGTTGGGGGGGGGATCAGCCCCAGCATTTT.

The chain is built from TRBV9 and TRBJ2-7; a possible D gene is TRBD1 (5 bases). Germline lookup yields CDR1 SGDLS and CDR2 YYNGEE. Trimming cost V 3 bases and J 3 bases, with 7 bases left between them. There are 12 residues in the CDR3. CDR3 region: CASSATGYEQYF. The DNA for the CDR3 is TGTGCCAGCAGCGCAACAGGCTACGAGCAGTACTTC.

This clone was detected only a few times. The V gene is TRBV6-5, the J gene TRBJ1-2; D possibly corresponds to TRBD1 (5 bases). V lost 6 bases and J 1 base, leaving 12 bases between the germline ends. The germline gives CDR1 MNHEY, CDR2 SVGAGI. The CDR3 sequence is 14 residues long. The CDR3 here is CASSNAGRNYGYTF. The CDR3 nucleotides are TGTGCCAGCAGCAACGCAGGGCGTAACTATGGCTACACCTTC.

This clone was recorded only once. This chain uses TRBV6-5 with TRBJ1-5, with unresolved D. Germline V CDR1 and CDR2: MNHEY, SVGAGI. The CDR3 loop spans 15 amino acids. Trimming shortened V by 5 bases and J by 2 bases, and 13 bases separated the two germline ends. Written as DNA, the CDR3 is TGTGCCAGCAGTCAAACCCGGGTAGGCAATCAGCCCCAGCATTTT. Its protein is CASSQTRVGNQPQHF.

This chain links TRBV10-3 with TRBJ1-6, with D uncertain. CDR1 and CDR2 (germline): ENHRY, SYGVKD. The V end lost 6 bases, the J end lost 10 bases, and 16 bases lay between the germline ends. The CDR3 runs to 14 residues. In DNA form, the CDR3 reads TGTGCCATCAGCGAAGTGAGGGCAGGCTCACCCCTCCACTTT. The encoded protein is CAISEVRAGSPLHF.

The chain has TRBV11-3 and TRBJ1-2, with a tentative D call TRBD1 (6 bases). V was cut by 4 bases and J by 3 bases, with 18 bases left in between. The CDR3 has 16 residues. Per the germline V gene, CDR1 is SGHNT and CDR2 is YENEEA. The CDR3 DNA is TGTGCCAGCAGCTCAACTTACAGGGAAAGGTACTATGGCTACACCTTC. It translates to CASSSTYRERYYGYTF.

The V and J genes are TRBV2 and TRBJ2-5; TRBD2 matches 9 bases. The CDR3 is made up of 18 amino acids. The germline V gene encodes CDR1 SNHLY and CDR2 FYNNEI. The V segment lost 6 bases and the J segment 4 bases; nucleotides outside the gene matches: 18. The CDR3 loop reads CASSKGGLSGSPGETQYF. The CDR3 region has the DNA TGTGCCAGCAGCAAAGGGGGGCTTAGCGGGAGTCCTGGAGAGACCCAGTACTTC. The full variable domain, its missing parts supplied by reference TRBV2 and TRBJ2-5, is EPEVTQTPSHQVTQMGQEVILRCVPISNHLYFYWYRQILGQKVEFLVSFYNNEISEKSEIFDDQFSVERPDGSNFTLKIRSTKLEDSAMYFCASSKGGLSGSPGETQYFGPGTRLLVL.